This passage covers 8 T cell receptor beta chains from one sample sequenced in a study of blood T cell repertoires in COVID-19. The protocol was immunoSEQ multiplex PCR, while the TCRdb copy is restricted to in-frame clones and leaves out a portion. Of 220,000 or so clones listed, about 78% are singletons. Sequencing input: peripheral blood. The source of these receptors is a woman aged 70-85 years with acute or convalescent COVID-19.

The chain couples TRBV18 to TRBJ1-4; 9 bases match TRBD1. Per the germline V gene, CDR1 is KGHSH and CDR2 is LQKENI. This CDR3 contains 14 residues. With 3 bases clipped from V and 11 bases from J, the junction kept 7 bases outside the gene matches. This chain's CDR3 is CASSPTGGIWKLFF. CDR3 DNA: TGTGCCAGCTCACCGACAGGGGGGATTTGGAAACTGTTTTTT.

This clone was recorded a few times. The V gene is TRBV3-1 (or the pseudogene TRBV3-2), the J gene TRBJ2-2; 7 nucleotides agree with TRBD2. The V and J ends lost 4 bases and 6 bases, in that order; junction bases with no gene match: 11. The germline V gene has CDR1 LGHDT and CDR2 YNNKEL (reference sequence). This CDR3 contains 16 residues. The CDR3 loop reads CASSLRTSRGPGELFF. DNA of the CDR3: TGTGCCAGCAGCCTGAGGACTAGTCGAGGTCCCGGGGAGCTGTTTTTT.

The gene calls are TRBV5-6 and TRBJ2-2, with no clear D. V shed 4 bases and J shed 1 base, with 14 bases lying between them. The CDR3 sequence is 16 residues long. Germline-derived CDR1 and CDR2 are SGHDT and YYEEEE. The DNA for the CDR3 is TGTGCCAGCAGCCCCCGACTGATTATGAACACCGGGGAGCTGTTTTTT. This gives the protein CASSPRLIMNTGELFF.

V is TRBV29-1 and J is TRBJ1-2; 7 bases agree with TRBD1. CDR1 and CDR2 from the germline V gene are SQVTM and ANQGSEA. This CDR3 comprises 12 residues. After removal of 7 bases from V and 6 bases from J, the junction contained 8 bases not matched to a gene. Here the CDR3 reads CSAETGNNGYTF. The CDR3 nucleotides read TGCAGCGCGGAGACAGGGAATAATGGCTACACCTTC. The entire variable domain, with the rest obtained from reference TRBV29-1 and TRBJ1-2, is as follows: SAVISQKPSRDICQRGTSLTIQCQVDSQVTMMFWYRQQPGQSLTLIATANQGSEATYESGFVIDKFPISRPNLTFSTLTVSNMSPEDSSIYLCSAETGNNGYTFGSGTRLTVV.

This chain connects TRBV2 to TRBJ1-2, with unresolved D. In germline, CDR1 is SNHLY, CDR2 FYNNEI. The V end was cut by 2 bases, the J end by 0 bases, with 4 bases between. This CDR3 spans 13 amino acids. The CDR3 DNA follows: TGTGCCAGCAGTGAACTATCTAACTATGGCTACACCTTC. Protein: CASSELSNYGYTF.

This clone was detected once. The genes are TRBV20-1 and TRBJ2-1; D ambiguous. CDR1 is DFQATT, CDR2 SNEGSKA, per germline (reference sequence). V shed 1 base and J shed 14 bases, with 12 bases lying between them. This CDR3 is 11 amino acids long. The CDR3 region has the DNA TGCAGTGCTAGAGCCCCACAGTACGAGTTCTTC. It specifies CSARAPQYEFF.

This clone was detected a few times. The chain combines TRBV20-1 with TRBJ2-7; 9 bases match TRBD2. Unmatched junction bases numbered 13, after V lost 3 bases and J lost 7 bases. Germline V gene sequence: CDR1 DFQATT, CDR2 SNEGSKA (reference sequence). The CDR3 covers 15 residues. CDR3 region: CSASLNGGRAGEQYF. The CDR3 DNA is TGCAGTGCTAGTCTTAACGGCGGGAGGGCCGGGGAGCAGTACTTC.

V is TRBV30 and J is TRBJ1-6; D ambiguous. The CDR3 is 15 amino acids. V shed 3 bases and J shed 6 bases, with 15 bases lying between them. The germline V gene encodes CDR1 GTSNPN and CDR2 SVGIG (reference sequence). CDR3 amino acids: CAWSPDTSVNSPLHF. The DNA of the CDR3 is TGTGCCTGGAGCCCCGACACCTCGGTTAATTCACCCCTCCACTTT.